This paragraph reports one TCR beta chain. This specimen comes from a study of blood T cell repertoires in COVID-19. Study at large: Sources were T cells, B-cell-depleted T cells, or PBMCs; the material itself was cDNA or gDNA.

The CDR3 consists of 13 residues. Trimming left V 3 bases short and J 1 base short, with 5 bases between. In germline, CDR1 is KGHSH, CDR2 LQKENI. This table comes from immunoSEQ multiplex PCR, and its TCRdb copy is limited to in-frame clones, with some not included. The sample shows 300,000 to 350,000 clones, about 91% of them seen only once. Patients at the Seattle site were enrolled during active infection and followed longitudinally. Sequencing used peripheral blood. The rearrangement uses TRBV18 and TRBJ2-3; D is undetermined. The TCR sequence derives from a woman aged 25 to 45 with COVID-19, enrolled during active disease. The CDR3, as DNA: TGTGCCAGCTCACCGTTAGGCACAGATACGCAGTATTTT. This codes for CASSPLGTDTQYF.